The clone carrying this TCR beta chain was seen at least ten times. The data were taken from a study of T cells in Graves' hyperthyroidism and ophthalmopathy. Per the germline V gene, CDR1 is MGHDK and CDR2 is SYGVNS. Trimming left V 6 bases short and J 8 bases short, with 13 bases between. CDR3 length: 12 residues. Amplification targeted TCR beta CDR3 regions from RNA transcripts. In the first-round RT-PCR of the TCR CDR3, the HTBI primer set was used. TCRdb reanalysed the multiplex PCR reads using MiXCR and keeps one entry per CDR3 protein. This sample has 350,000 to 450,000 distinct CDR3 sequences; 15% to 20% occur once, and the top ten carry around a third.

This chain uses TRBV25-1 with TRBJ2-5; perhaps TRBD2 as D (5 bases). The sequenced sample was blood. This receptor was obtained from a woman aged 25 to 39 with Graves' hyperthyroidism that later progressed to Graves' ophthalmopathy. CDR3 loop: CASRRADGTQYF. The CDR3 region has the DNA TGTGCCAGCAGGCGGGCTGACGGAACCCAGTACTTC.